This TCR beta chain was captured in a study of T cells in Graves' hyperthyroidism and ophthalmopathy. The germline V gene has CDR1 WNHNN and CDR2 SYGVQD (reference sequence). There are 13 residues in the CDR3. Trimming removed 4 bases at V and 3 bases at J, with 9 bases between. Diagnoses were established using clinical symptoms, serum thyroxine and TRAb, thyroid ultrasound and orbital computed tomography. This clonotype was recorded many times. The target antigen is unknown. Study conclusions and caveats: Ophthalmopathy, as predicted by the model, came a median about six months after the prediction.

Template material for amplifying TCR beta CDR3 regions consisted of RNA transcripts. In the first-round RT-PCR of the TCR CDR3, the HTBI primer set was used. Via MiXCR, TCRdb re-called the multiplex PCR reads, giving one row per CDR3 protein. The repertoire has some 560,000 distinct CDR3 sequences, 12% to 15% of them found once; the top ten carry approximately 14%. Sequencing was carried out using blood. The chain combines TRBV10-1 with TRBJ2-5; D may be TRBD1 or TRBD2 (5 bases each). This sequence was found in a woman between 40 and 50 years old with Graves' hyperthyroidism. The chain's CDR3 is CASSGGREETQYF. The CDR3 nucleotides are TGCGCCAGCAGTGGGGGACGAGAAGAGACCCAGTACTTC.